This T cell receptor (beta chain) originates from a study of OX40 agonist ivuxolimab in advanced cancers. Study-wide background: At 65% to 90% male, the cohort had a mean age of 60 years, ranging from about 23 to 79. Therapy given before enrollment (anti-PD-1, anti-PD-L1 or anti-CTLA-4) was allowed, and 40% to 45% had some.

Sequencing was performed with immunoSEQ multiplex PCR; in TCRdb, only in-frame clones are kept and a portion is missing. Among roughly 60,000 clones listed, around 90% were seen once. The V gene lost 4 bases and the J gene lost 1 base, with 16 bases spanning the gap. Germline values: CDR1 SGHVS, CDR2 FQNEAQ. This CDR3 spans 16 amino acids. The study's findings and limits: The CD4+ and CD8+ T cells in the blood had expanded clonally by week 6 at 0.1 to 3.0 mg/kg.

This clone appeared once. Its specificity is not known. The clonotype was recovered from an adult with an advanced solid tumor such as melanoma, head and neck, liver or kidney cancer. This material consisted of CD4+ or CD8+ T cells sorted from blood, taken in a trial of the OX40 agonist ivuxolimab. The chain recombines TRBV7-8 with TRBJ1-1; D call uncertain. CDR3 amino acids: CASSSPGLGANTEAFF. DNA of the CDR3: TGTGCCAGCAGCTCCCCGGGCCTCGGTGCGAACACTGAAGCTTTCTTT.